The source of this T cell receptor (beta chain) is a study of T-cell reconstitution after alpha-beta-depleted transplantation in children. Unique molecular identifiers were incorporated during preparation of the TCRbeta library. A single record per CDR3 protein comes from TCRdb applying MiXCR to the PCR reads. The sample records more than 150,000 distinct CDR3 sequences, roughly 6.8% being singletons. This clonotype showed up many times. CDR1 is DFQATT, CDR2 SNEGSKA, per germline (reference sequence). The V end lost 0 bases, the J end lost 2 bases, and 15 bases lay between the germline ends. The CDR3 extends over 16 amino acids.

This material consisted of PBMCs from the stem cell graft donor, taken from the stem cell graft. The chain recombines TRBV20-1 with TRBJ2-3; TRBD2 is a possible D gene (6 bases). This TCR derives from a human donor who donated a stem cell graft to a child with Wiskott-Aldrich syndrome. CDR3 protein: CSARDLARRATDTQYF. In DNA, the CDR3 is TGCAGTGCTAGAGATCTGGCGAGGAGGGCCACAGATACGCAGTATTTT.